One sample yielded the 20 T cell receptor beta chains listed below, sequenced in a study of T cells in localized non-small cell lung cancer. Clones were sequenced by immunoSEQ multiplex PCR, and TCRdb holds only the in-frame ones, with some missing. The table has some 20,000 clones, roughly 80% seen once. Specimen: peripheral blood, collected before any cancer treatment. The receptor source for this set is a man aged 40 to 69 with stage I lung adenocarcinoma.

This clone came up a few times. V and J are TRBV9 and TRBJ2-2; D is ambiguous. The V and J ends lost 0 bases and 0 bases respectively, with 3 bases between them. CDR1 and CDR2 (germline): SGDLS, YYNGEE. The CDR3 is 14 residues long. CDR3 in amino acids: CASSVAPNTGELFF. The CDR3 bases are TGTGCCAGCAGCGTAGCACCGAACACCGGGGAGCTGTTTTTT.

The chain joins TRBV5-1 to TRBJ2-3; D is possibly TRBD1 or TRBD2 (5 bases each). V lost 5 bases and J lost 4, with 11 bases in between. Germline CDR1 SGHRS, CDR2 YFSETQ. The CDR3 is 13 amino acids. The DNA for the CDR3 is TGCGCCAGCAGGATCGGGGCGTCAGATACGCAGTATTTT. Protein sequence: CASRIGASDTQYF. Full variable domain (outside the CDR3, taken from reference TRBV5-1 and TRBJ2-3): KAGVTQTPRYLIKTRGQQVTLSCSPISGHRSVSWYQQTPGQGLQFLFEYFSETQRNKGNFPGRFSGRQFSNSRSEMNVSTLELGDSALYLCASRIGASDTQYFGPGTRLTVL.

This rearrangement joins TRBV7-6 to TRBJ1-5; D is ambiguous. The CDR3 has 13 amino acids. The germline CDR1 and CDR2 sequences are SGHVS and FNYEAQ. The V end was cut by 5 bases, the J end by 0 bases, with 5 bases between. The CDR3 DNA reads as TGTGCCAGCAGCGGGTATAGCAATCAGCCCCAGCATTTT. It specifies CASSGYSNQPQHF.

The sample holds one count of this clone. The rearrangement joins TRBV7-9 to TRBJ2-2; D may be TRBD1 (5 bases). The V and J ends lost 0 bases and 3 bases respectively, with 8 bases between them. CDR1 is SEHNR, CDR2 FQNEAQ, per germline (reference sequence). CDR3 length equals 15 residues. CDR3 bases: TGTGCCAGCAGCTTAGCAGGGGTGGACACCGGGGAGCTGTTTTTT. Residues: CASSLAGVDTGELFF.

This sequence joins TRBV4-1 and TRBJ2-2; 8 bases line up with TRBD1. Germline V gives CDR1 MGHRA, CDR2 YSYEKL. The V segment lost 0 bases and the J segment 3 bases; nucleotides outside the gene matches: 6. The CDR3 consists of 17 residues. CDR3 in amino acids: CASSQDPGQVHTGELFF. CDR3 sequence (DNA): TGCGCCAGCAGCCAAGATCCGGGACAGGTACACACCGGGGAGCTGTTTTTT.

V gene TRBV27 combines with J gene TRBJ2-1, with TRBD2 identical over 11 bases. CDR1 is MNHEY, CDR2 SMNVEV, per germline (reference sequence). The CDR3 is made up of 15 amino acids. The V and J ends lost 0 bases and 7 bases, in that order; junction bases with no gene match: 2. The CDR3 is CASSLSRTSGNEQFF. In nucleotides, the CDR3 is TGTGCCAGCAGTTTATCCCGGACTAGCGGGAATGAGCAGTTCTTC.

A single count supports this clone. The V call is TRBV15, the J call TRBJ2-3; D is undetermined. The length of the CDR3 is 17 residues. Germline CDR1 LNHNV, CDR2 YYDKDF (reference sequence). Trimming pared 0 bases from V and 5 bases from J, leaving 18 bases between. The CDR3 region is CATSREGGTPLRDTQYF. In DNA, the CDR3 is TGTGCCACCAGCAGAGAGGGTGGAACTCCTTTAAGAGATACGCAGTATTTT.

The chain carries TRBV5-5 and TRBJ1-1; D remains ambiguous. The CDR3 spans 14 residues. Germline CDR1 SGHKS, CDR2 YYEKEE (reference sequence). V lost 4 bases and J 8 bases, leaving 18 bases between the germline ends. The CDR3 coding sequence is TGTGCCAGCAGCCCCTTCTACGAGCGAGCCGAAGCTTTCTTT. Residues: CASSPFYERAEAFF.

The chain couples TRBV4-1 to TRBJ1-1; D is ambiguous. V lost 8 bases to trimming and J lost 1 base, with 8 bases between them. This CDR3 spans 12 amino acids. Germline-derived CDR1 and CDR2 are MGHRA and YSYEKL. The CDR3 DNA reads TGCGCCAGCTCAGAGGCGAACACTGAAGCTTTCTTT. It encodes CASSEANTEAFF.

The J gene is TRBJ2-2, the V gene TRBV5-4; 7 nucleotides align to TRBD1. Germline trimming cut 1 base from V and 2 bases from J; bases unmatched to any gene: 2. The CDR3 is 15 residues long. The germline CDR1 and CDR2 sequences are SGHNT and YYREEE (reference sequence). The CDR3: CASSLRDRNTGELFF. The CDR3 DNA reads TGTGCCAGCAGCTTGAGGGACAGAAACACCGGGGAGCTGTTTTTT.

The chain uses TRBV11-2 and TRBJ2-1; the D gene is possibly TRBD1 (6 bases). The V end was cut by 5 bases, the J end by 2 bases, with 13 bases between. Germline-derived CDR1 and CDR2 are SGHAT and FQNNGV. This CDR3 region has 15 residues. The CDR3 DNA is TGTGCCAGCAGCCCAACACGGACAGCCTACAATGAGCAGTTCTTC. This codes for CASSPTRTAYNEQFF.

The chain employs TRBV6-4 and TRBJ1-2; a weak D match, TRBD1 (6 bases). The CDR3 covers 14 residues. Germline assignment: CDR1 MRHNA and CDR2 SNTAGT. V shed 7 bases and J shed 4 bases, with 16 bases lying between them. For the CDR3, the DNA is TGTGCCAGCAACGACAGGACTCCTCTCTATGGCTACACCTTC. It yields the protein CASNDRTPLYGYTF.

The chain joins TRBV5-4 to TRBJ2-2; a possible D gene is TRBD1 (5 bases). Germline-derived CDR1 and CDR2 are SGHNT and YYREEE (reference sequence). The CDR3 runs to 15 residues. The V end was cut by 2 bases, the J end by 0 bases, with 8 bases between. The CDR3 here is CASSLQDANTGELFF. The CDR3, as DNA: TGTGCCAGCAGCTTACAGGACGCGAACACCGGGGAGCTGTTTTTT.

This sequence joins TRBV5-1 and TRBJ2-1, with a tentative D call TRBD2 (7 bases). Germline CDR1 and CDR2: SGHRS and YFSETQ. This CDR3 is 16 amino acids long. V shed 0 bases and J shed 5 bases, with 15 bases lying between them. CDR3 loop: CASSLADGGPHNEQFF. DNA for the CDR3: TGCGCCAGCAGCTTGGCCGACGGGGGGCCCCACAATGAGCAGTTCTTC.

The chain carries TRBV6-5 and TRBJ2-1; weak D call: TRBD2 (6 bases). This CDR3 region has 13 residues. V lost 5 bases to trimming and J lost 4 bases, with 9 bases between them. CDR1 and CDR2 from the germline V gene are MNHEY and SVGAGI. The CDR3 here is CASSGGLYNEQFF. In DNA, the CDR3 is TGTGCCAGCAGTGGGGGACTGTACAATGAGCAGTTCTTC.

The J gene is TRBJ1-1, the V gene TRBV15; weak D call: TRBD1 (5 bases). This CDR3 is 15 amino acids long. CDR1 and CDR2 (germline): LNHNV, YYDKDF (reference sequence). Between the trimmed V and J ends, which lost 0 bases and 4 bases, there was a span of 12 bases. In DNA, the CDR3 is TGTGCCACCAGCAGAGAAACGGGGCCGTCCACTGAAGCTTTCTTT. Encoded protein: CATSRETGPSTEAFF.

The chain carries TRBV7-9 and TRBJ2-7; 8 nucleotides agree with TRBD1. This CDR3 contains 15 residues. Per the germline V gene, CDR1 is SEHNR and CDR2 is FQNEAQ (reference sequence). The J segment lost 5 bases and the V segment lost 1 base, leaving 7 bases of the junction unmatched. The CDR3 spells CASSLVGTGNNEQYF. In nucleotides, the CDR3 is TGTGCCAGCAGCTTAGTGGGGACAGGCAACAACGAGCAGTACTTC. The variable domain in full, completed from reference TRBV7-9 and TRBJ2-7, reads DTGVSQNPRHKITKRGQNVTFRCDPISEHNRLYWYRQTLGQGPEFLTYFQNEAQLEKSRLLSDRFSAERPKGSFSTLEIQRTEQGDSAMYLCASSLVGTGNNEQYFGPGTRLTVT.

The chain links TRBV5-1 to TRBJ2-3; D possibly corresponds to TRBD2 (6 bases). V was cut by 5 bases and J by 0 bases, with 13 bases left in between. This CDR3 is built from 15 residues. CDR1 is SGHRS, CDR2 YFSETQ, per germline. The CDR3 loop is CASRAGGTSTDTQYF. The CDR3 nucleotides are TGCGCCAGCAGGGCCGGTGGGACTAGCACAGATACGCAGTATTTT.

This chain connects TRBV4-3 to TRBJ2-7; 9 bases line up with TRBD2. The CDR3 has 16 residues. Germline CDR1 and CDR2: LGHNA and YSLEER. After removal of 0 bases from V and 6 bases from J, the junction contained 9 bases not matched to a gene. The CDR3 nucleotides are TGCGCCAGCAGCCAAGAAGGGGCGGGGGGGCCGTTCGAGCAGTACTTC. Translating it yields CASSQEGAGGPFEQYF.

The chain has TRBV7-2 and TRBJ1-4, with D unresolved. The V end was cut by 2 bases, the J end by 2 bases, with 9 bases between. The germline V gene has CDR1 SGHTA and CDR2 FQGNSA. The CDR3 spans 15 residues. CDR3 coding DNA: TGTGCCAGCAGCTTAATGGGAAGCACTAATGAAAAACTGTTTTTT. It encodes CASSLMGSTNEKLFF.